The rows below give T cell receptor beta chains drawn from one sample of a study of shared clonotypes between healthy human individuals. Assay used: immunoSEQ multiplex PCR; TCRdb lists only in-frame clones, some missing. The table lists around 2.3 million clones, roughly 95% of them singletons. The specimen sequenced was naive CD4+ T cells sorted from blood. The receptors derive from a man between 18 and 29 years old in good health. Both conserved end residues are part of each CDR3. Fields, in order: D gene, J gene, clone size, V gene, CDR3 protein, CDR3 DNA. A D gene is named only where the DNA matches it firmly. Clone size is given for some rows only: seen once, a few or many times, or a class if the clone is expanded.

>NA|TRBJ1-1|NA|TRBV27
CASSLFPGSTEAFF
TGTGCCAGCAGTTTATTTCCAGGGAGCACTGAAGCTTTCTTT
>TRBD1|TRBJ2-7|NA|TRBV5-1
CASSVAGQGTHEQYF
TGCGCCAGCAGCGTAGCCGGACAGGGGACCCACGAGCAGTACTTC
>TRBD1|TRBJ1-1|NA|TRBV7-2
CASRRGQGSNTEAFF
TGTGCCAGCAGACGGGGACAGGGTAGCAACACTGAAGCTTTCTTT
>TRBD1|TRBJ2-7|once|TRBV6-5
CASSRDRGQQYF
TGTGCCAGCAGTCGGGACAGGGGACAGCAGTACTTC
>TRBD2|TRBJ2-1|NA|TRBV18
CASSPLAGGNNEQFF
TGTGCCAGCTCACCACTAGCGGGGGGGAACAATGAGCAGTTCTTC
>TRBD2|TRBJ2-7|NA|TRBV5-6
CASSASGGAYEQYF
TGTGCCAGCAGCGCCAGCGGGGGAGCCTACGAGCAGTACTTC
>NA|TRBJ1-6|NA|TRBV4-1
CASSQEASPLHF
TGCGCCAGCAGCCAAGAAGCCTCACCCCTCCACTTT
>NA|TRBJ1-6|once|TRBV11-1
CASSLNRNSPLHF
TGTGCCAGCAGCCTAAATCGGAATTCACCCCTCCACTTT
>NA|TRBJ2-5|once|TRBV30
CAWSEGGETQYF
TGTGCCTGGAGCGAAGGGGGAGAGACCCAGTACTTC
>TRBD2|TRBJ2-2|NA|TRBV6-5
CASSRAGANTGELFF
TGTGCCAGCAGTCGAGCGGGAGCCAACACCGGGGAGCTGTTTTTT
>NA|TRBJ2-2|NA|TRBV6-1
CASRDYGQTGELFF
TGTGCCAGCAGGGATTACGGACAGACCGGGGAGCTGTTTTTT
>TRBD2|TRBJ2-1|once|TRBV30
CAWSTGSGTYNEQFF
TGTGCCTGGAGTACTGGTAGCGGGACATACAATGAGCAGTTCTTC
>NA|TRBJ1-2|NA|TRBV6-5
CASSYRGGYTF
TGTGCCAGCAGTTACAGGGGTGGCTACACCTTC
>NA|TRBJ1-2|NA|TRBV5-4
CASTTQAGLSTYTF
TGTGCCAGCACCACCCAAGCAGGGCTTTCGACCTACACCTTC
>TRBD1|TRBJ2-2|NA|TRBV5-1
CASSFSGGTGELFF
TGCGCCAGCAGCTTTTCAGGGGGCACCGGGGAGCTGTTTTTT
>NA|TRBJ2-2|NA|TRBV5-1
CASSLGGTETGELFF
TGCGCCAGCAGCTTGGGTGGGACGGAAACCGGGGAGCTGTTTTTT
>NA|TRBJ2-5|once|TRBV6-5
CASSYSNPGTQETQYF
TGTGCCAGCAGTTACTCGAATCCGGGGACCCAAGAGACCCAGTACTTC
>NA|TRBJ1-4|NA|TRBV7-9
CASSLAVVTNEKLFF
TGTGCCAGCAGCTTAGCCGTTGTAACTAATGAAAAACTGTTTTTT
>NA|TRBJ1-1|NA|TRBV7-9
CASSLIGVTEAFF
TGTGCCAGCAGCTTAATCGGGGTGACTGAAGCTTTCTTT
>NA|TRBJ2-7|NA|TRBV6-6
CASSYSAIIYEQYF
TGTGCCAGCAGTTACTCGGCCATAATCTACGAGCAGTACTTC
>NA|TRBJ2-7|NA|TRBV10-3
CAISDGGRTYEQYF
TGTGCCATCAGTGACGGGGGCAGGACCTACGAGCAGTACTTC
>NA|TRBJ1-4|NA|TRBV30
CAWSLMRQDEKLFF
TGTGCCTGGAGCCTTATGAGACAAGATGAAAAACTGTTTTTT
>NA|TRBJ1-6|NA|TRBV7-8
CASSRPLTGDNSPLHF
TGTGCCAGCAGCCGCCCCTTGACAGGCGATAATTCACCCCTCCACTTT
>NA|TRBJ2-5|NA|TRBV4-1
CASSQVAGIETQYF
TGCGCCAGCAGCCAAGTTGCGGGGATAGAGACCCAGTACTTC
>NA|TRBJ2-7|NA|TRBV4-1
CASSHMGPGLGYEQYF
TGCGCCAGCAGCCACATGGGCCCAGGGCTGGGGTACGAGCAGTACTTC
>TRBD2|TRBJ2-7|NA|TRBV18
CASSPTTSGIGSYEQYF
TGTGCCAGCTCACCGACAACTAGCGGGATAGGTTCCTACGAGCAGTACTTC
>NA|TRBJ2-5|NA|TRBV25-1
CAVWTGGSETQYF
TGTGCCGTGTGGACGGGGGGCTCGGAGACCCAGTACTTC
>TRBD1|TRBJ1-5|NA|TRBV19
CAGGQGASQPQHF
TGTGCCGGGGGACAGGGGGCAAGTCAGCCCCAGCATTTT
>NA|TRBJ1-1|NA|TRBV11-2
CASSSQRREAFF
TGTGCCAGCAGCTCCCAACGCAGGGAAGCTTTCTTT
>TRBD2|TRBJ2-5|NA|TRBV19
CASSLWTSGSLETQYF
TGTGCCAGTAGTCTCTGGACTAGCGGGAGTCTAGAGACCCAGTACTTC
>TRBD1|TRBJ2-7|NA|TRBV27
CASSPWDRSSYEQYF
TGTGCCAGCAGTCCGTGGGACAGGTCATCCTACGAGCAGTACTTC
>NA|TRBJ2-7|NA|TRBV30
CAWSGYEQYF
TGTGCCTGGAGTGGCTACGAGCAGTACTTC
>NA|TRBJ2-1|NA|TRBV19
CASKTPKGQRENDNEQFF
TGTGCCAGTAAAACCCCAAAGGGCCAACGGGAGAACGACAATGAGCAGTTCTTC
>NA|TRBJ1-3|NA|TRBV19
CASTTQPGNTIYF
TGTGCCAGTACAACACAGCCTGGAAACACCATATATTTT
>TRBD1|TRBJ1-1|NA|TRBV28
CASRGDRGTEAFF
TGTGCCAGCAGAGGGGACAGGGGGACTGAAGCTTTCTTT
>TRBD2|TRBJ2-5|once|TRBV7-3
CASSLGLAHETQYF
TGTGCCAGCAGCCTGGGACTAGCTCATGAGACCCAGTACTTC
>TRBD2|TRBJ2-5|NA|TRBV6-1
CASGSGGAGETQYF
TGTGCCAGCGGCTCCGGGGGGGCCGGAGAGACCCAGTACTTC
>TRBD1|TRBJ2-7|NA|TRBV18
CASSRQGANEQYF
TGTGCCAGCTCACGTCAGGGGGCGAACGAGCAGTACTTC
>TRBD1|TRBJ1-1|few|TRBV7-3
CASSLTLGQGEAFF
TGTGCCAGCAGCTTAACCCTTGGACAGGGGGAAGCTTTCTTT
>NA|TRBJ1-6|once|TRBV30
CAWSATARNSPLHF
TGTGCCTGGAGTGCCACAGCGAGAAATTCACCCCTCCACTTT
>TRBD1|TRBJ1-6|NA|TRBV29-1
CSARTGDNSPLHF
TGCAGCGCACGGACAGGAGATAATTCACCCCTCCACTTT
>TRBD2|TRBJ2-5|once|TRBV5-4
CASSSALTSWGETQYF
TGTGCCAGCAGCTCCGCCTTGACTAGCTGGGGCGAGACCCAGTACTTC
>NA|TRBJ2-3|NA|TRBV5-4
CASSLAGGPSSDTQYF
TGTGCCAGCAGCTTGGCCGGGGGGCCGTCATCAGATACGCAGTATTTT
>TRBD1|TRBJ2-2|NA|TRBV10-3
CAISESRTGGTGELFF
TGTGCCATCAGTGAGTCTCGGACAGGGGGCACCGGGGAGCTGTTTTTT
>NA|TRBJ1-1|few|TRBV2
CASSGEAGWTFF
TGTGCCAGCAGTGGGGAGGCAGGGTGGACTTTCTTT
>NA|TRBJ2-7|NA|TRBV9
CASSVGVGSPYEQYF
TGTGCCAGCAGCGTAGGAGTCGGGTCACCCTACGAGCAGTACTTC
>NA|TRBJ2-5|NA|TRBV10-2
CASSPGPLYQETQYF
TGCGCCAGCTCCCCTGGGCCATTGTACCAAGAGACCCAGTACTTC
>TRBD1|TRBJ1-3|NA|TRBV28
CASSPGTGSGNTIYF
TGTGCCAGCAGCCCCGGGACAGGCTCTGGAAACACCATATATTTT
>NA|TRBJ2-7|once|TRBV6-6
CASSYPGNEQYF
TGTGCCAGCAGTTACCCCGGCAACGAGCAGTACTTC
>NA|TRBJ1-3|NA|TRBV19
CASSLSVSGNTIYF
TGTGCCAGTAGTCTCAGTGTCTCTGGAAACACCATATATTTT
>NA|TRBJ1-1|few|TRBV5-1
CASSLFGNTEAFF
TGCGCCAGCAGCTTGTTCGGGAACACTGAAGCTTTCTTT
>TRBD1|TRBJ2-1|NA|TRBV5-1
CASSLLTGGSYNEQFF
TGCGCCAGCAGCTTATTGACAGGGGGCTCCTACAATGAGCAGTTCTTC